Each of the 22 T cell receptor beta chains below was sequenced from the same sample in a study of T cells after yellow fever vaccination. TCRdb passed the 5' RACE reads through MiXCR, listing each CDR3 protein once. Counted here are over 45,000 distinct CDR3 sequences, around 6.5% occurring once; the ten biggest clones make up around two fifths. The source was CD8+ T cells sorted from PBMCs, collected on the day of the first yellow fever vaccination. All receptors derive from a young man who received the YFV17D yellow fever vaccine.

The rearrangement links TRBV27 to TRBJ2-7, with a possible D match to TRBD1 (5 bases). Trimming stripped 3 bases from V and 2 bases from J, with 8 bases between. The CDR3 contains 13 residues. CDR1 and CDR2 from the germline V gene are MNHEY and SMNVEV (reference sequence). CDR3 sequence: CASSFAGPYEQYF. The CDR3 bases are TGTGCCAGCAGTTTTGCAGGGCCCTACGAGCAGTACTTC.

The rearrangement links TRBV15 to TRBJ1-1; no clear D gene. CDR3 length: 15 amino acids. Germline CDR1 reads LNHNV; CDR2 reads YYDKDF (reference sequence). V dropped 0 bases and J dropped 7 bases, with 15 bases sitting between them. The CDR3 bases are TGTGCCACCAGCAGAGATAGGGTCAGCAAGGGTGAAGCTTTCTTT. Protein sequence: CATSRDRVSKGEAFF.

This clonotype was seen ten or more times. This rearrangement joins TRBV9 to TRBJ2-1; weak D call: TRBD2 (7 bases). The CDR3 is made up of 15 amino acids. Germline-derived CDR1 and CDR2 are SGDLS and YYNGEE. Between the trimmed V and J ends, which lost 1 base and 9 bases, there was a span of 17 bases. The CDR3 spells CASSVMWGPGGEQFF. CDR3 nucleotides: TGTGCCAGCAGCGTAATGTGGGGGCCGGGGGGTGAGCAGTTCTTC. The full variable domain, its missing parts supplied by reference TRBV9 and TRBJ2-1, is DSGVTQTPKHLITATGQRVTLRCSPRSGDLSVYWYQQSLDQGLQFLIQYYNGEERAKGNILERFSAQQFPDLHSELNLSSLELGDSALYFCASSVMWGPGGEQFFGPGTRLTVL.

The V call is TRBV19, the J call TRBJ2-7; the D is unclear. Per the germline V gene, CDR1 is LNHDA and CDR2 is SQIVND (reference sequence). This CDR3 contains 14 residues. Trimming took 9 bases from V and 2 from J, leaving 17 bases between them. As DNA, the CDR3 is TGTGCCAGCTCGGGTGAGACCTCTGCCTACGAGCAGTACTTC. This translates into CASSGETSAYEQYF.

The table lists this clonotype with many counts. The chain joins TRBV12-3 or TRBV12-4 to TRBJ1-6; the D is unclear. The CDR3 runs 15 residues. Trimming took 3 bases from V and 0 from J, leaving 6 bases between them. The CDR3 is CASSLASSYNSPLHF. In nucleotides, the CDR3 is TGTGCCAGCAGTTTGGCTAGCTCCTATAATTCACCCCTCCACTTT.

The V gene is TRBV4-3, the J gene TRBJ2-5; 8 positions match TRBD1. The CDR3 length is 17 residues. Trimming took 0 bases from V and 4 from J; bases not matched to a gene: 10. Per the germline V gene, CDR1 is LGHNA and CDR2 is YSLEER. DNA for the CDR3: TGCGCCAGCAGCCAAGATGTAGAGCAGGGGGCTAGAGAGACCCAGTACTTC. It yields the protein CASSQDVEQGARETQYF.

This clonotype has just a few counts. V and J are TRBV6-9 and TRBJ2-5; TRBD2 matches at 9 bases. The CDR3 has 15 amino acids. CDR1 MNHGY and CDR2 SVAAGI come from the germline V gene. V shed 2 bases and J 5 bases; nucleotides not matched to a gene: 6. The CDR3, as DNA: TGTGCCAGCAGTTATCAGGGGCTAGCGGGGGAGACCCAGTACTTC. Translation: CASSYQGLAGETQYF.

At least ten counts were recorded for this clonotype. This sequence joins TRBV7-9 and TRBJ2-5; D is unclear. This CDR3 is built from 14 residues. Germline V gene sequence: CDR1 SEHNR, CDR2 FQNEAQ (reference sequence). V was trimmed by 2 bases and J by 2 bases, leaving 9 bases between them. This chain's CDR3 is CASSLLFTQETQYF. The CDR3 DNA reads TGTGCCAGCAGCTTACTTTTTACTCAAGAGACCCAGTACTTC.

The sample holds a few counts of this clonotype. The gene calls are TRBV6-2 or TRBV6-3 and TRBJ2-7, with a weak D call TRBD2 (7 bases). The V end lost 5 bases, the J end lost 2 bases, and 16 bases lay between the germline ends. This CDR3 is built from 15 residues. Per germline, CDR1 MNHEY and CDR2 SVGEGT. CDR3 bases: TGTGCCAGCAGTACTCCCAGGGAGGGGGCCTACGAGCAGTACGTC. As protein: CASSTPREGAYEQYV.

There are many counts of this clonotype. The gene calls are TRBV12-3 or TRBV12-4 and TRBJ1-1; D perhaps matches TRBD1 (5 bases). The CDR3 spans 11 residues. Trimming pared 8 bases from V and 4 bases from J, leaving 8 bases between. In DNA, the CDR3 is TGTGCCAGCGGGGCGAGCACTGAAGCTTTCTTT. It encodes CASGASTEAFF.

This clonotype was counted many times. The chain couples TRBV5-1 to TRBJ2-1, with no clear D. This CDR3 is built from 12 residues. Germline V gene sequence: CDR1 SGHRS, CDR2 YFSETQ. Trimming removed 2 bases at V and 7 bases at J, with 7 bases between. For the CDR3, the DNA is TGCGCCAGCAGCTTAAAAGTGAATGAGCAGTTCTTC. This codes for CASSLKVNEQFF. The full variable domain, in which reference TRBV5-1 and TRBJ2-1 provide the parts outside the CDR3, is KAGVTQTPRYLIKTRGQQVTLSCSPISGHRSVSWYQQTPGQGLQFLFEYFSETQRNKGNFPGRFSGRQFSNSRSEMNVSTLELGDSALYLCASSLKVNEQFFGPGTRLTVL.

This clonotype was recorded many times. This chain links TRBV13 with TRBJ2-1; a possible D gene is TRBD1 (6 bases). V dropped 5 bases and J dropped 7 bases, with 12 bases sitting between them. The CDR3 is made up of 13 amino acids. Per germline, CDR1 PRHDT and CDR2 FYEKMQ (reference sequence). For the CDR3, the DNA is TGTGCCAGCAGCCCCCTTACAGGGAATGAGCAGTTCTTC. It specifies CASSPLTGNEQFF.

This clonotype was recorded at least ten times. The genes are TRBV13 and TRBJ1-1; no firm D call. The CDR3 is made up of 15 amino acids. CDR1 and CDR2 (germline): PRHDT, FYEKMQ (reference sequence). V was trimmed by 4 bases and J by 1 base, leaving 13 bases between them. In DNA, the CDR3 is TGTGCCAGCAGCTGGGGTAGAGGTCAGAACACTGAAGCTTTCTTT. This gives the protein CASSWGRGQNTEAFF. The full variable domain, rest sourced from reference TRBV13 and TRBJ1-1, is AAGVIQSPRHLIKEKRETATLKCYPIPRHDTVYWYQQGPGQDPQFLISFYEKMQSDKGSIPDRFSAQQFSDYHSELNMSSLELGDSALYFCASSWGRGQNTEAFFGQGTRLTVV.

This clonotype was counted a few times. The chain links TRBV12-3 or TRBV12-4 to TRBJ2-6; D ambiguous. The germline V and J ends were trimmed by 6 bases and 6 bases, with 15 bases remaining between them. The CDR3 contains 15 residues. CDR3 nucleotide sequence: TGTGCCAGCAGGGGCAGCTTGGCTCTGGCCAACGTCCTGACTTTC. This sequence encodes CASRGSLALANVLTF.

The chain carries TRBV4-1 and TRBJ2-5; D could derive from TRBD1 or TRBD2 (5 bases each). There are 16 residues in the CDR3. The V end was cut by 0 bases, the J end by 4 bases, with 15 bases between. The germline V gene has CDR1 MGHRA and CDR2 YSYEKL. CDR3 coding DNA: TGCGCCAGCAGCCAAGATAATCCGGGGCACCGAGAGACCCAGTACTTC. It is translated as CASSQDNPGHRETQYF.

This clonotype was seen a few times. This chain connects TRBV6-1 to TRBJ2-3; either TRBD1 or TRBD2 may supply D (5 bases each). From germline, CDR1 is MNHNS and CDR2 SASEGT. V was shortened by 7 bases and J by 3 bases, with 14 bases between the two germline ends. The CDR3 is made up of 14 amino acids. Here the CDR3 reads CASNEGRATDTQYF. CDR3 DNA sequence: TGTGCCAGCAATGAGGGCAGGGCGACAGATACGCAGTATTTT.

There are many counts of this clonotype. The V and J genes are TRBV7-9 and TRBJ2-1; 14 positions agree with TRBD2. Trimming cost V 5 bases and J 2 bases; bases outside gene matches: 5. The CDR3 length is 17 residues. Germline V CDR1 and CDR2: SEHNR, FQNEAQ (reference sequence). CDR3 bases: TGTGCCAGCAGCGGGGGACTAGCGGGGGCCACCTACAATGAGCAGTTCTTC. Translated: CASSGGLAGATYNEQFF.

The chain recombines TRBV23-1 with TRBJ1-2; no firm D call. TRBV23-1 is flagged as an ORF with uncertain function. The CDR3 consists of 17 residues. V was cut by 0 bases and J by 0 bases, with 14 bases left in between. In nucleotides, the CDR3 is TGCGCCAGCAGTCAATCGTGGCCAGTCGGGTCTAACTATGGCTACACCTTC. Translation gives CASSQSWPVGSNYGYTF.

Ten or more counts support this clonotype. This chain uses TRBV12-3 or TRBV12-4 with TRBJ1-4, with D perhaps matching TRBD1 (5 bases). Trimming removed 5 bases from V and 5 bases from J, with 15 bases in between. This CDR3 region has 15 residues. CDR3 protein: CASSPRAGANEKLFF. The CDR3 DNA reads TGTGCCAGCAGTCCGCGAGCCGGGGCGAATGAAAAACTGTTTTTT.

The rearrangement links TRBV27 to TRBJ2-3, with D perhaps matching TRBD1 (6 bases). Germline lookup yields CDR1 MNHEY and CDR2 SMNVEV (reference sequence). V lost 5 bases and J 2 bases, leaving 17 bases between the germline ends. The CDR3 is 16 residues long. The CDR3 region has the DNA TGTGCCAGCAGTCTGGGGGCAGGGGTGGTCACAGATACGCAGTATTTT. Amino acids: CASSLGAGVVTDTQYF.

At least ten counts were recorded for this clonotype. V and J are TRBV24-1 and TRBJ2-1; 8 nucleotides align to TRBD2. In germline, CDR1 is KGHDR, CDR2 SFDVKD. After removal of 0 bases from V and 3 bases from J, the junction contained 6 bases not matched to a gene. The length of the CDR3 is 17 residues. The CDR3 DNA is TGTGCCACCAGTGATTTGCCGGGGGGGACTCACTACAATGAGCAGTTCTTC. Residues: CATSDLPGGTHYNEQFF.

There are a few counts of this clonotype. The CDR3 region is CASSGGTSTDTQYF. The CDR3 nucleotides read TGTGCCAGCAGCGGTGGGACAAGCACAGATACGCAGTATTTT. The gene calls are TRBV9 and TRBJ2-3, with TRBD1 as a possible D gene (6 bases). Per germline, CDR1 SGDLS and CDR2 YYNGEE. Trimming left V 3 bases short and J 0 bases short, with 8 bases between. This CDR3 region has 14 residues.